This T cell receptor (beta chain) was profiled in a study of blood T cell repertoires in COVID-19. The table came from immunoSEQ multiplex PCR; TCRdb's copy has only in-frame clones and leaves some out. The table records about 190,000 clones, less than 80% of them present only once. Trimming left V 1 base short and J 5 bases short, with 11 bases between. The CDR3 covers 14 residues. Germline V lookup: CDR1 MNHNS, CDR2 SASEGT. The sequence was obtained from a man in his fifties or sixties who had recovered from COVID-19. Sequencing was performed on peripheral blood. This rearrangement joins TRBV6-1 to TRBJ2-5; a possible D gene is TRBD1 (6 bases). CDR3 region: CASSEVQGWETQYF. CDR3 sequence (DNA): TGTGCCAGCAGTGAAGTGCAGGGGTGGGAGACCCAGTACTTC.